This is a list of T cell receptor beta chains from one sample in a study of identical twins. MiXCR was run by TCRdb on the 5' RACE reads, yielding one entry per CDR3 protein. The sample includes 700,000 or so distinct CDR3 sequences, 8% to 9% seen only once; the top ten take about 0.98%. The same sample was also used in a study of yellow fever vaccine responses in identical twins.

The sample consisted of PBMCs. These receptors originate from a woman aged 18-30 years in good health. Each CDR3 is given without its conserved first and last residue. Not all rows give a size; the values are once, few, many and, for expanded clones, a class.

clone size	V gene	J gene	CDR3 protein
many	TRBV20-1	TRBJ2-5	SARDAGVLQETQY
.	TRBV5-6	TRBJ2-2	ASSFQTGGFTGELF
.	TRBV5-1	TRBJ2-7	ASSGPRDRVTYEQY
few	TRBV12-3/TRBV12-4	TRBJ2-5	ASTSGGETQY
few	TRBV29-1	TRBJ1-2	SVETYWGYT
.	TRBV28	TRBJ2-5	ASSPRQAGRETQY
many	TRBV3-1	TRBJ2-7	ASSQRIAGGSSYEQY
few	TRBV7-2	TRBJ2-7	ASSLRVGASYEQY
few	TRBV7-9	TRBJ2-7	ASSITSGKGEGSEQY
.	TRBV2	TRBJ1-5	ASSEVGYSNQPQH
many	TRBV12-3/TRBV12-4	TRBJ1-1	ASSLAGTGLTEAF
.	TRBV21-1	TRBJ2-7	ASSKYFRQGAREQY
few	TRBV5-8	TRBJ1-5	ASSSDRVGNQPQH
.	TRBV18	TRBJ2-3	ASSRDRGPTDTQY
many	TRBV15	TRBJ2-1	ATSRARERDTEQF
few	TRBV6-5	TRBJ2-7	ASSYIGPNYEQY
.	TRBV6-2/TRBV6-3	TRBJ1-1	ASTPTRDGEAF
many	TRBV4-1	TRBJ1-4	ASSQVLREKLF
.	TRBV20-1	TRBJ2-7	SARAGGTYEQY
.	TRBV9	TRBJ2-3	ASSVDGLPYTDTQY
.	TRBV7-6	TRBJ1-2	ASSLGPSGQDGLGYT
.	TRBV7-9	TRBJ2-1	ASSLEVQGGNEQF
.	TRBV7-2	TRBJ1-4	ASSLGVSSNEKLF
many	TRBV5-1	TRBJ2-7	ASSWTVSYEQY